These T cell receptor beta chains were read from a single sample in a study of monozygotic twins with inflammatory bowel disease. TCRdb reworked the 5' RACE reads into one entry per CDR3 protein, no DNA. With approximately 390,000 distinct CDR3 sequences in the sample, the ten largest clones hold approximately 2.3%. The sequenced sample was blood. These receptors came from a human donor with ulcerative colitis or Crohn's disease, or a healthy co-twin of an affected twin (not recorded which). The CDR3 runs from the conserved cysteine through the conserved F or W.

CDR3 length: 16; J gene: TRBJ2-3; V gene: TRBV28; CDR3 protein: CASSFTGRGTGDTQYF
CDR3 length: 13; J gene: TRBJ2-3; V gene: TRBV15; CDR3 protein: CATSRRYTDTQYF
CDR3 length: 15; J gene: TRBJ1-5; V gene: TRBV4-1; CDR3 protein: CASSQYPDSNQPQHF
CDR3 length: 15; J gene: TRBJ2-2; V gene: TRBV20-1; CDR3 protein: CSAPRGTDTTGELFF
CDR3 length: 16; J gene: TRBJ2-7; V gene: TRBV27; CDR3 protein: CASSSSGTSKGYEQYF
CDR3 length: 14; J gene: TRBJ2-7; V gene: TRBV10-3; CDR3 protein: CAISRTSGGYEQYF
CDR3 length: 15; J gene: TRBJ1-2; V gene: TRBV19; CDR3 protein: CASRRTGPNTYGYTF
CDR3 length: 15; J gene: TRBJ1-1; V gene: TRBV27; CDR3 protein: CASSPTGVVNTEAFF
CDR3 length: 17; J gene: TRBJ2-2; V gene: TRBV6-5; CDR3 protein: CASSLLALRGRSGELFF
CDR3 length: 13; J gene: TRBJ2-7; V gene: TRBV18; CDR3 protein: CASSRIAAYEQYF
CDR3 length: 11; J gene: TRBJ2-1; V gene: TRBV9; CDR3 protein: CASSDLDEQFF
CDR3 length: 16; J gene: TRBJ1-1; V gene: TRBV27; CDR3 protein: CASSALTGRRNTEAFF
CDR3 length: 18; J gene: TRBJ1-4; V gene: TRBV4-3; CDR3 protein: CASSQDPVHGGRDEKLFF
CDR3 length: 14; J gene: TRBJ2-1; V gene: TRBV9; CDR3 protein: CASSVVRMASPQFF
CDR3 length: 15; J gene: TRBJ2-7; V gene: TRBV12-3/TRBV12-4; CDR3 protein: CASSPSRTSSYEQYF
CDR3 length: 14; J gene: TRBJ2-5; V gene: TRBV18; CDR3 protein: CASSLGPYEETQYF
CDR3 length: 15; J gene: TRBJ1-2; V gene: TRBV27; CDR3 protein: CASSLLGQGNYGYTF
CDR3 length: 14; J gene: TRBJ1-1; V gene: TRBV6-1; CDR3 protein: CAILNGGGNTEAFF
CDR3 length: 16; J gene: TRBJ2-7; V gene: TRBV3-1; CDR3 protein: CASSHVYRGSSYEQYF
CDR3 length: 15; J gene: TRBJ2-7; V gene: TRBV20-1; CDR3 protein: CSAPETRQGWNEQYF
CDR3 length: 17; J gene: TRBJ1-6; V gene: TRBV6-5; CDR3 protein: CASSYQTGRDFNSPLHF
CDR3 length: 13; J gene: TRBJ2-1; V gene: TRBV29-1; CDR3 protein: CSVEIQGKNEQFF